This T cell receptor (beta chain) comes out of a study of blood T cell repertoires in COVID-19. As for the study in general: The United States, Italy and Spain supplied acute and convalescent COVID-19 samples. PBMCs, B-cell-depleted T cells, or T cells were the source of the cDNA or gDNA that made up the material.

Seattle cases were enrolled at active infection and followed longitudinally. Germline loops: CDR1 SGDLS, CDR2 YYNGEE. The CDR3 consists of 15 residues. Trimming removed 3 bases from V and 2 bases from J; junction bases left unmatched: 0. Methods used by the authors: Reference gene primer amplification yielded estimated nucleated cell counts. Method: immunoSEQ multiplex PCR; TCRdb's copy keeps in-frame clones and lacks some. That table is the source of V, J and clone size, and D and trimming were worked out from the DNA. The sample includes about 370,000 clones, around 87% of them seen just once. This clone has more than one count but fewer than ten.

Sequencing input: peripheral blood. The rearrangement links TRBV9 to TRBJ2-1, with 12 bases lining up with TRBD2. The receptor was derived from a woman in her thirties with COVID-19, enrolled during active disease. The CDR3 loop is CASSGTSGAYNEQFF. The CDR3 nucleotides read TGTGCCAGCAGCGGGACTAGCGGGGCCTACAATGAGCAGTTCTTC.